The rows below give T cell receptor beta chains drawn from one sample of a study of chemoradiotherapy in HPV16-positive cancers. Data came from immunoSEQ multiplex PCR; TCRdb stores just in-frame clones and leaves some out. The table lists some 2,500 clones, less than 75% of them singletons. The sequences come from tumor tissue, collected from a patient who underwent chemoradiotherapy. These receptors all stem from a human donor with HPV-associated anogenital cancer. CDR3s include the opening cysteine and the closing phenylalanine or tryptophan. The D gene is left open where the match is weak. Rows give clone size only sometimes, using once, few, many, or a class for an expanded clone.

TGCGCCAGCAGCCAGGCTACAGGGGGTCTCTACGAGCAGTACTTC CASSQATGGLYEQYF TRBJ2-7 few TRBD1 TRBV4-1
TGTGCCAGCAGCTTTTGGGGTAGAAGCACAGATACGCAGTATTTT CASSFWGRSTDTQYF TRBJ2-3 few NA TRBV5-6
TGTGCCAGCTCACTCTTCGGGGGGGCCCAAGAGACCCAGTACTTC CASSLFGGAQETQYF TRBJ2-5 NA TRBD2 TRBV18
TGTGCCAGCAGCTTGGAATACGGGGACATAGATACGCAGTATTTT CASSLEYGDIDTQYF TRBJ2-3 NA NA TRBV5-5
TGTGCCAGCTCACCACCGGGGGCACTAGCCAAAAACATTCAGTACTTC CASSPPGALAKNIQYF TRBJ2-4 NA NA TRBV18
TGCGCCAGCAGCCAAGAATCTTCGACGGCTGAAGCTTTCTTT CASSQESSTAEAFF TRBJ1-1 NA NA TRBV4-3
TGTGCCAGCTCACCATCCGGACCTCTCCTATCTAACTATGGCTACACCTTC CASSPSGPLLSNYGYTF TRBJ1-2 NA NA TRBV18
TGTGCCAGCAGCCCCTCGGGGCTGATTGGCTACACCTTC CASSPSGLIGYTF TRBJ1-2 NA NA TRBV11-2
TGTGCCAGCAGGACTCGGGCGACCGCTTATGGCTACACCTTC CASRTRATAYGYTF TRBJ1-2 few NA TRBV28
TGTGCCACCAGCAGAGGACAGGGGGGGAACACTGAAGCTTTCTTT CATSRGQGGNTEAFF TRBJ1-1 NA TRBD1 TRBV15
TGCGCCAGCAAAGGACTCATCTCGGGCACCGGGGAGCTGTTTTTT CASKGLISGTGELFF TRBJ2-2 NA NA TRBV5-1
TGTGCCTGGAATCGGGGAGACGCGGGGTACTACAATGAGCAGTTCTTC CAWNRGDAGYYNEQFF TRBJ2-1 NA NA TRBV30
TGTGCCAGTACCAGTCATGGGGGACGGAGTGAAGCTTTCTTT CASTSHGGRSEAFF TRBJ1-1 NA NA TRBV19
TGTGCCAGCAGCTTATCGAACACGGCCTTAGGGAGTGGCTACACCTTC CASSLSNTALGSGYTF TRBJ1-2 NA NA TRBV7-9
TGTGCCAGCAGGACGGGACTAGCGGGGTCCTACAATGAGCAGTTCTTC CASRTGLAGSYNEQFF TRBJ2-1 NA TRBD2 TRBV28
TGTGCCAGCAGCGTAGCTAGCGGGGGGTGGAATGAGCAGTTCTTC CASSVASGGWNEQFF TRBJ2-1 NA TRBD2 TRBV9
TGCGCCAGCAGCCCATCTGGACTAGCGGGGAGCTACAATGAGCAGTTCTTC CASSPSGLAGSYNEQFF TRBJ2-1 once TRBD2 TRBV5-1
TGCGCCAGCAGCCGCCGGAGACATGGTGAGCAGTTCTTC CASSRRRHGEQFF TRBJ2-1 NA NA TRBV4-3
TGTGCCAGCAGCCCGTCGGGACAGGGGGCATCCGAGCAGTTCTTC CASSPSGQGASEQFF TRBJ2-1 NA TRBD1 TRBV7-7
TGTGCCAGCCTGAAGCGGGGGGGAATCTACGAGCAGTACTTC CASLKRGGIYEQYF TRBJ2-7 NA TRBD2 TRBV6-1
TGTGCCAGTAGTATAGCGTTTAGAAGGACAGGGGGTGGCACCGGGGAGCTGTTTTTT CASSIAFRRTGGGTGELFF TRBJ2-2 NA TRBD1 TRBV19
TGCGCCAGCAGCGATCAGGGGGGTGGCTATGGCTACACCTTC CASSDQGGGYGYTF TRBJ1-2 NA TRBD1 TRBV5-1
TGCGCCAGCAGACCGGACACGAGCTCCTACAATGAGCAGTTCTTC CASRPDTSSYNEQFF TRBJ2-1 once NA TRBV5-1
TGTGCCAGCAGCCCCGGGACGGGGGGATACAATGAGCAGTTCTTC CASSPGTGGYNEQFF TRBJ2-1 NA TRBD2 TRBV11-2
TGTGCCGTGGGGGACACCTACACTGAAGCTTTCTTT CAVGDTYTEAFF TRBJ1-1 NA NA TRBV2
TGTGCCAGCAGGTCTGGGTTGGAGTTGACACAAGAGACCCAGTACTTC CASRSGLELTQETQYF TRBJ2-5 NA NA TRBV2
TGTGCCAGCAGCTCACCGGGACAGAGCTACGAGCAGTACTTC CASSSPGQSYEQYF TRBJ2-7 NA TRBD1 TRBV7-2
TGTGCCAGTACCCCAGGTGGGGGGGTTAATGAAAAACTGTTTTTT CASTPGGGVNEKLFF TRBJ1-4 NA NA TRBV19
TGTGCCAGCAGCCTTACAGGGGGCTCTGGAAACACCATATATTTT CASSLTGGSGNTIYF TRBJ1-3 NA TRBD1 TRBV11-2
TGCGCCAGCAGCCCAGGCGGGACAGGAGAGGGGGAGACCCAGTACTTC CASSPGGTGEGETQYF TRBJ2-5 NA TRBD1 TRBV5-1
TGTGCCAGCAGCAGGGGGCAGAGCACAGATACGCAGTATTTT CASSRGQSTDTQYF TRBJ2-3 NA TRBD1 TRBV6-1
TGTGCCATCAGCGGGGCAGTGAATAATTCACCCCTCCACTTT CAISGAVNNSPLHF TRBJ1-6 NA NA TRBV10-3
TGTGCCAGCAGCTTCCGCGTGGGAAGGTCCCAAGAGACCCAGTACTTC CASSFRVGRSQETQYF TRBJ2-5 large NA TRBV5-6
TGTGCCAGCAGCTTACAGGGTCTAAGCACAGATACGCAGTATTTT CASSLQGLSTDTQYF TRBJ2-3 NA NA TRBV7-9
TGTGCCACCCAGTCAGGGGGGAGGCCCCAGCATTTT CATQSGGRPQHF TRBJ1-5 once TRBD1 TRBV28
TGTGCCAGCAGCTTCCCGACAGTCTCCTACGAGCAGTACTTC CASSFPTVSYEQYF TRBJ2-7 NA NA TRBV11-2
TGTGCCAGTAGTATAGTTGCAGGGGGCTACGAGCAGTACTTC CASSIVAGGYEQYF TRBJ2-7 NA TRBD1 TRBV19
TGTGCCAGCAGCACCGGACAGGGGCTTCAGCCCCAGCATTTT CASSTGQGLQPQHF TRBJ1-5 few TRBD1 TRBV7-2
TGTGCCAGCAGTTACTCCCATCAGGCGAACACTGAAGCTTTCTTT CASSYSHQANTEAFF TRBJ1-1 NA NA TRBV6-5
TGTGCCAGCAGTGAACTCACTGCTCCAACTAATGAAAAACTGTTTTTT CASSELTAPTNEKLFF TRBJ1-4 NA NA TRBV6-1
TGCAGCGTTGCCCAAGAGACCCAGTACTTC CSVAQETQYF TRBJ2-5 NA NA TRBV29-1
TGCGCCAGCAGCTTCGGACAGCCCGGGGAGCTGTTTTTT CASSFGQPGELFF TRBJ2-2 NA NA TRBV5-1
TGCGCCAGCAGCCCCGGAATTGGGGGTTTTGCTGAAAAACTGTTTTTT CASSPGIGGFAEKLFF TRBJ1-4 large NA TRBV5-1
TGTGCCAGCACCGGGGCCAATCAGCCCCAGCATTTT CASTGANQPQHF TRBJ1-5 few NA TRBV2
TGTGCCAGCAGCCCGGGGGCCTTGATGCCAGATACGCAGTATTTT CASSPGALMPDTQYF TRBJ2-3 large NA TRBV9
TGTGCCAGCAGTCTGGGGACAGATTATAGCAATCAGCCCCAGCATTTT CASSLGTDYSNQPQHF TRBJ1-5 NA TRBD1 TRBV2
TGTGCCAGCACTTTTAGAACAGCGCCCCAGTACTTC CASTFRTAPQYF TRBJ2-7 NA NA TRBV2
TGTGCCAGCAGCCCCGGGGGGGCAAGGTACGAGCAGTACTTC CASSPGGARYEQYF TRBJ2-7 large TRBD2 TRBV28
TGTGCCAGCAGCTTAGAGCGGGAAGCTTTCTTT CASSLEREAFF TRBJ1-1 NA NA TRBV7-9
TGTGCCAGCAGTTACTCGAGGGGGAGCACTGAAGCTTTCTTT CASSYSRGSTEAFF TRBJ1-1 NA NA TRBV6-5
TGTGCCAGCAGTCGCCTCGGGAACAAAGAGACCCAGTACTTC CASSRLGNKETQYF TRBJ2-5 once NA TRBV27